Here is one T cell receptor beta chain with its context. Assay: immunoSEQ multiplex PCR; the TCRdb copy retains only in-frame clones and omits some. Of hundreds of thousands of clones listed, approximately 89% are singletons. These data are taken from a study of shared T cell receptors in the human thymus. V lost 3 bases and J 3 bases, leaving 9 bases between the germline ends. There are 14 residues in the CDR3. CDR1 MDHEN and CDR2 SYDVKM come from the germline V gene. This same sample was also part of a study on human thymus T cells. That source reports: Thymus tissue was removed during corrective cardiac surgery. Biased V and J segment usage appeared in thymus and peripheral blood.

The sequencing sample was made of thymocytes. This chain links TRBV28 with TRBJ1-5; D unresolved. The TCR was taken from a boy under two years old with a congenital heart defect. Here the CDR3 reads CASSFTPDNQPQHF. The CDR3 nucleotides read TGTGCCAGCAGTTTTACACCTGACAATCAGCCCCAGCATTTT.